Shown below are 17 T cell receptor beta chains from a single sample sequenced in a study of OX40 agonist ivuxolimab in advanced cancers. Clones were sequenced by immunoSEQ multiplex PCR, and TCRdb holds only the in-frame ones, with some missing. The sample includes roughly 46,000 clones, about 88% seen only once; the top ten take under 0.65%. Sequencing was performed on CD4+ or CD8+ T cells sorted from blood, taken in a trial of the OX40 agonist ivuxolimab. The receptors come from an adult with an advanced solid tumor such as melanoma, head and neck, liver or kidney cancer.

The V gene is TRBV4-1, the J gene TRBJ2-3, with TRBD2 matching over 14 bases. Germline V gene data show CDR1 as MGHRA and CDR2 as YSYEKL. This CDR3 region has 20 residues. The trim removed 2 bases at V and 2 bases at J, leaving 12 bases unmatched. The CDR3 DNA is TGCGCCAGCAGCCAACCCGGACTAGCGGGAGGTAGGGGGGACACAGATACGCAGTATTTT. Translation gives CASSQPGLAGGRGDTDTQYF.

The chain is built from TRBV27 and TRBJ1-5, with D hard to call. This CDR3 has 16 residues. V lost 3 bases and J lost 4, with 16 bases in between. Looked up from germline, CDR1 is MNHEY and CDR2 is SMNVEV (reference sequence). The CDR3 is CASSLYWAIPNQPQHF. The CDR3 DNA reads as TGTGCCAGCAGTTTGTACTGGGCGATTCCTAATCAGCCCCAGCATTTT.

CDR3 loop: CASKLAGAYEQYF. For the CDR3, the DNA is TGTGCCAGCAAACTAGCGGGGGCCTACGAGCAGTACTTC. V and J are TRBV6-1 and TRBJ2-7, with 11 positions matching TRBD2. CDR1 is MNHNS and CDR2 is SASEGT in the germline V gene. This CDR3 spans 13 amino acids. Germline trimming cut 7 bases from V and 2 bases from J; bases unmatched to any gene: 1.

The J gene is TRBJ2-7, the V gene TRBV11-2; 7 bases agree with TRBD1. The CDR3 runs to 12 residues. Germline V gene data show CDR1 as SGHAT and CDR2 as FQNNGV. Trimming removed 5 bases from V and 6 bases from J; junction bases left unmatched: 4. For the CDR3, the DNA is TGTGCCAGCAGCCAGACAGGGTTCGAGCAGTACTTC. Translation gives CASSQTGFEQYF.

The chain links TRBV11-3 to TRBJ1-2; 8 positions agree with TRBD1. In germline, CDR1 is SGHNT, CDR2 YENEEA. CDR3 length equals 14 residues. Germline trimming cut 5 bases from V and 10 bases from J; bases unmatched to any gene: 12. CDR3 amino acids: CASSPTGQAVSYTF. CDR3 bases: TGTGCCAGCAGCCCCACGGGACAGGCCGTCTCCTACACCTTC. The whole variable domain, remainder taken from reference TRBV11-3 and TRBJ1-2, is EAGVVQSPRYKIIEKKQPVAFWCNPISGHNTLYWYLQNLGQGPELLIRYENEEAVDDSQLPKDRFSAERLKGVDSTLKIQPAELGDSAVYLCASSPTGQAVSYTFGSGTRLTVV.

CDR3 amino acids: CASRTSGVSTDTQYF. In DNA form, the CDR3 reads TGCGCCAGCAGGACTAGCGGGGTTTCCACAGATACGCAGTATTTT. This rearrangement joins TRBV5-1 to TRBJ2-3; TRBD2 matches 11 bases. Germline V gives CDR1 SGHRS, CDR2 YFSETQ. The CDR3 extends over 15 amino acids. The V and J ends lost 5 bases and 2 bases, in that order; junction bases with no gene match: 4.

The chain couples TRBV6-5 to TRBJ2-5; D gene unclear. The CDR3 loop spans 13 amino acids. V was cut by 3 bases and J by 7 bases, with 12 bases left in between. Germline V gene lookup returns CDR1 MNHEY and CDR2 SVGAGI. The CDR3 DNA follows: TGTGCCAGCAGTTATCCAGATCCTGGGACCCAGTACTTC. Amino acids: CASSYPDPGTQYF.

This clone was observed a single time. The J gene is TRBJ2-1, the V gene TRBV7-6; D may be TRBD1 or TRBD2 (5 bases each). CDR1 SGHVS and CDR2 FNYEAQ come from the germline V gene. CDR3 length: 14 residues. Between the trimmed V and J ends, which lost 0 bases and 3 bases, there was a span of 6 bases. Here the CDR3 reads CASSLAGVYNEQFF. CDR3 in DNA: TGTGCCAGCAGCTTAGCGGGGGTCTACAATGAGCAGTTCTTC.

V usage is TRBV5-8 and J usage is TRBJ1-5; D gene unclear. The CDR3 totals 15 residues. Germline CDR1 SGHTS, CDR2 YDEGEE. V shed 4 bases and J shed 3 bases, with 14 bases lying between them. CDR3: CASSLGVGSNQPQHF. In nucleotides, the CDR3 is TGTGCCAGCAGCCTTGGGGTAGGCTCCAATCAGCCCCAGCATTTT. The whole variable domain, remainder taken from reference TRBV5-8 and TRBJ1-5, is EAGVTQSPTHLIKTRGQQATLRCSPISGHTSVYWYQQALGLGLQFLLWYDEGEERNRGNFPPRFSGRQFPNYSSELNVNALELEDSALYLCASSLGVGSNQPQHFGDGTRLSIL.

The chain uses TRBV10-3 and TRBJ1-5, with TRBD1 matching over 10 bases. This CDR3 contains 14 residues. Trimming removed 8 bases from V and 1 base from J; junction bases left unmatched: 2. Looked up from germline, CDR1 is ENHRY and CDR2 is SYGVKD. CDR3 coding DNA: TGTGCCATCGGGGGACAGGGGAGCAATCAGCCCCAGCATTTT. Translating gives CAIGGQGSNQPQHF.

The CDR3 spells CASSRGLAVYEQYF. The CDR3 DNA follows: TGTGCCAGCAGTCGGGGACTAGCGGTCTACGAGCAGTACTTC. The chain combines TRBV6-5 with TRBJ2-7, with 11 bases that match TRBD2. The CDR3 is made up of 14 amino acids. Germline values: CDR1 MNHEY, CDR2 SVGAGI. V was clipped by 5 bases and J by 3 bases; unmatched bases: 3.

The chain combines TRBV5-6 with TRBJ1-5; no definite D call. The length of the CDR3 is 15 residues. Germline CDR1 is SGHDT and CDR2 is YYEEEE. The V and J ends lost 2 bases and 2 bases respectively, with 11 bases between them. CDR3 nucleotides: TGTGCCAGCAGCTTTGGGTTGGGAGGCAATCAGCCCCAGCATTTT. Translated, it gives CASSFGLGGNQPQHF.

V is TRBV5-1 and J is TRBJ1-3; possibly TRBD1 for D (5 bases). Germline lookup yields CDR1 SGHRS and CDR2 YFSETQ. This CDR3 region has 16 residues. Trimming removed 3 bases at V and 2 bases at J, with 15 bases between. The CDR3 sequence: CASSWGTWRAGNTIYF. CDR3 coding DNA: TGCGCCAGCAGCTGGGGGACCTGGAGAGCTGGAAACACCATATATTTT. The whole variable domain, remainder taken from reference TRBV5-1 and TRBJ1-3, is KAGVTQTPRYLIKTRGQQVTLSCSPISGHRSVSWYQQTPGQGLQFLFEYFSETQRNKGNFPGRFSGRQFSNSRSEMNVSTLELGDSALYLCASSWGTWRAGNTIYFGEGSWLTVV.

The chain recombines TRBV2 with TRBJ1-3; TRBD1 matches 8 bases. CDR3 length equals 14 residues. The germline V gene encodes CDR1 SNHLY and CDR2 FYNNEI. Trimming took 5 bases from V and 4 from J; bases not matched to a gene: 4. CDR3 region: CASSQRQGGNTIYF. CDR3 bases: TGTGCCAGCAGTCAGAGACAGGGGGGAAACACCATATATTTT.

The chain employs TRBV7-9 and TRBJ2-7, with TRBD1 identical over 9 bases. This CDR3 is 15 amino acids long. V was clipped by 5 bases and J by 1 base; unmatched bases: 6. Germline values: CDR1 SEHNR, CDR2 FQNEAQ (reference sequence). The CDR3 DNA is TGTGCCAGCAGCGGGCGGACAGGGGTTTCCTACGAGCAGTACTTC. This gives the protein CASSGRTGVSYEQYF.

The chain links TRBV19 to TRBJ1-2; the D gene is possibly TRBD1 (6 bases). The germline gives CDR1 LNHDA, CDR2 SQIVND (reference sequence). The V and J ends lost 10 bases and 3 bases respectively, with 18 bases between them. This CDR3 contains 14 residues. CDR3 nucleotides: TGTGCCACCCCTAAATCGGACAGAGACTATGGCTACACCTTC. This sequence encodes CATPKSDRDYGYTF.

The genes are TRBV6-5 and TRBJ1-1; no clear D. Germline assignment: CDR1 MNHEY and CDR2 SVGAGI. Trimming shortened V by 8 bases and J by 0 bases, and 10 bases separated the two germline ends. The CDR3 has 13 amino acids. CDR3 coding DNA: TGTGCCAGCGGAAGCGGTCTGAACACTGAAGCTTTCTTT. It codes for CASGSGLNTEAFF.